These 20 T cell receptor beta chains share one sample of origin, sequenced in a study of shared clonotypes between healthy human individuals. The assay was immunoSEQ multiplex PCR, and TCRdb's table has in-frame clones only and misses some. In the table there are 1.4 million to 1.5 million clones, approximately 96% of which are singletons. Sequences were obtained from naive CD4+ T cells sorted from blood. Indicated subset: CD45RA+ positively selected. Receptors originate from a man in his thirties or forties in good health.

The V call is TRBV18, the J call TRBJ2-2; TRBD2 matches at 8 bases. J gave up 4 bases and V 4 bases, and 8 bases lay outside the gene matches. This CDR3 spans 16 amino acids. Germline assignment: CDR1 KGHSH and CDR2 LQKENI. Written as DNA, the CDR3 is TGTGCCAGCTCACACGCAGCGGGAGATGGCACCGGGGAGCTGTTTTTT. Protein sequence: CASSHAAGDGTGELFF.

This chain uses TRBV5-1 with TRBJ2-5; TRBD1 agrees at 8 bases. V lost 4 bases, J lost 5 bases, and 7 bases stayed unmatched. CDR3 length equals 14 residues. CDR1 SGHRS and CDR2 YFSETQ come from the germline V gene. The DNA of the CDR3 is TGCGCCAGCAGCCACCTGACAGGGGACGAGACCCAGTACTTC. Translated, it gives CASSHLTGDETQYF.

This sequence joins TRBV7-8 and TRBJ2-7, with 7 nucleotides matching TRBD2. The CDR3 has 14 amino acids. The germline CDR1 and CDR2 sequences are SGHVS and FQNEAQ. The ends lost 5 bases at V and 2 bases at J; junction bases unmatched: 6. Written as DNA, the CDR3 is TGTGCCAGCAGCCCGCCCGGGAGGACCTACGAGCAGTACTTC. As protein: CASSPPGRTYEQYF.

The chain is built from TRBV18 and TRBJ2-7, with 8 positions matching TRBD2. CDR1 and CDR2 (germline): KGHSH, LQKENI. V shed 3 bases, J shed 5 bases, and the junction held 9 bases outside the gene matches. The CDR3 is 15 residues long. The CDR3 spells CASSPPSRGGHEQYF. The CDR3 DNA follows: TGTGCCAGCTCACCCCCGTCACGGGGGGGGCACGAGCAGTACTTC.

V usage is TRBV15 and J usage is TRBJ2-2, with 7 bases fitting TRBD2. The CDR3 has 16 amino acids. With 1 base clipped from V and 2 bases from J, the junction kept 4 bases outside the gene matches. The germline gives CDR1 LNHNV, CDR2 YYDKDF (reference sequence). The DNA for the CDR3 is TGTGCCACCAGCAGAGCCGGGGGGAGAAACACCGGGGAGCTGTTTTTT. Amino acid sequence: CATSRAGGRNTGELFF.

The chain carries TRBV18 and TRBJ2-7; D gene ambiguous. There are 16 residues in the CDR3. Germline V CDR1 and CDR2: KGHSH, LQKENI. Trimming removed 0 bases at V and 0 bases at J, with 12 bases between. The CDR3 is CASSPPIHTTSYEQYF. In DNA, the CDR3 is TGTGCCAGCTCACCACCAATCCACACAACCTCCTACGAGCAGTACTTC.

A word on this clone: Within the sample, other DNA sequences also encode this same CDR3. The rearrangement links TRBV5-1 to TRBJ2-5; TRBD2 matches 8 bases. The trim removed 4 bases at V and 4 bases at J, leaving 3 bases unmatched. CDR1 and CDR2 (germline): SGHRS, YFSETQ. The CDR3 runs to 13 residues. In DNA, the CDR3 is TGCGCCAGCAGCCCGGGAGGGCCAGAGACCCAGTACTTC. This translates into CASSPGGPETQYF.

The rearrangement links TRBV9 to TRBJ1-3, with D unclear. Germline V gene sequence: CDR1 SGDLS, CDR2 YYNGEE. V gave up 1 base and J gave up 0 bases, with 11 bases separating them. This CDR3 is 16 amino acids long. CDR3 loop: CASSVMPGSSGNTIYF. The CDR3 DNA sequence: TGTGCCAGCAGCGTAATGCCGGGATCCTCTGGAAACACCATATATTTT.

V is TRBV6-5 and J is TRBJ2-3; D is uncertain. Per germline, CDR1 MNHEY and CDR2 SVGAGI. Trimming removed 2 bases from V and 6 bases from J, with 9 bases in between. The CDR3 spans 13 residues. CDR3 sequence: CASSYRPEDTQYF. The DNA of the CDR3 is TGTGCCAGCAGTTACCGCCCGGAGGATACGCAGTATTTT.

The chain couples TRBV2 to TRBJ2-1; 10 bases are shared with TRBD2. The CDR3 is 15 residues long. Per the germline V gene, CDR1 is SNHLY and CDR2 is FYNNEI. Trimming took 6 bases from V and 0 from J; bases not matched to a gene: 2. CDR3 amino acids: CASSSGGDSYNEQFF. DNA for the CDR3: TGTGCCAGCAGCAGCGGGGGGGACTCCTACAATGAGCAGTTCTTC.

This chain connects TRBV6-6 to TRBJ2-7; no definite D call. The CDR3 consists of 14 residues. Germline V CDR1 and CDR2: MNHNY, SVGAGI (reference sequence). The V and J ends lost 4 bases and 1 base respectively, with 11 bases between them. The CDR3: CASSSADKSYEQYF. DNA for the CDR3: TGTGCCAGCAGTTCCGCAGACAAGTCCTACGAGCAGTACTTC.

This clone was picked up one time. This chain joins TRBV5-1 and TRBJ2-3; 7 bases map to TRBD1. The ends lost 1 base at V and 4 bases at J; junction bases unmatched: 6. This CDR3 has 15 residues. Germline V CDR1 and CDR2: SGHRS, YFSETQ. The CDR3, as DNA: TGCGCCAGCAGCTTGAGTCGAAGGGGGCCAGATACGCAGTATTTT. Translating it yields CASSLSRRGPDTQYF.

J is TRBJ1-5 and V is TRBV27, with 11 bases identical to TRBD1. From germline, CDR1 is MNHEY and CDR2 SMNVEV (reference sequence). The J segment lost 2 bases and the V segment lost 6 bases, leaving 9 bases of the junction unmatched. The CDR3 is made up of 17 amino acids. CDR3 protein: CASRRTGGPGGNQPQHF. In DNA form, the CDR3 reads TGTGCCAGCAGGCGGACAGGGGGCCCTGGGGGCAATCAGCCCCAGCATTTT.

The J gene is TRBJ2-1, the V gene TRBV7-6; unclear D gene. In germline, CDR1 is SGHVS, CDR2 FNYEAQ. V gave up 4 bases and J gave up 7 bases, with 8 bases separating them. CDR3 length equals 12 residues. The CDR3 spells CASSSLANEQFF. The DNA of the CDR3 is TGTGCCAGCAGCTCGTTAGCTAATGAGCAGTTCTTC.

The chain has TRBV29-1 and TRBJ2-3; D unclear. Germline loops: CDR1 SQVTM, CDR2 ANQGSEA. The CDR3 loop spans 14 amino acids. Trimming left V 5 bases short and J 4 bases short, with 16 bases between. The CDR3 region is CSVSPGLASDTQYF. CDR3 DNA sequence: TGCAGCGTTTCTCCGGGTCTCGCGTCAGATACGCAGTATTTT.

The chain combines TRBV14 with TRBJ1-2, with 9 bases fitting TRBD1. The length of the CDR3 is 15 residues. J was trimmed by 7 bases and V by 5 bases; bases with no gene match: 11. From germline, CDR1 is SGHDN and CDR2 FVKESK. The DNA of the CDR3 is TGTGCCAGCAGCTCCCGGACAGGGGTTCTTTTTGGCTACACCTTC. Amino acid sequence: CASSSRTGVLFGYTF.

A note on this clone: The same CDR3 can be traced to other DNA sequences in this sample. The chain joins TRBV9 to TRBJ2-2, with D unclear. Trimming shortened V by 2 bases and J by 8 bases, and 4 bases separated the two germline ends. CDR3 length equals 11 residues. Germline V gene lookup returns CDR1 SGDLS and CDR2 YYNGEE. The CDR3 loop reads CASSVPGELFF. The DNA for the CDR3 is TGTGCCAGCAGCGTCCCGGGGGAGCTGTTTTTT.

Note on this clone: In the same sample, other DNA sequences code for this CDR3. V is TRBV2 and J is TRBJ1-5, with D unresolved. The CDR3 is 14 residues long. CDR1 is SNHLY, CDR2 FYNNEI, per germline. V was clipped by 2 bases and J by 1 base, with 6 bases between them. The CDR3 nucleotides are TGTGCCAGCAGTGAAAGGAGCAGCAATCAGCCCCAGCATTTT. This encodes CASSERSSNQPQHF. Filled out from reference TRBV2 and TRBJ1-5, the complete variable domain reads EPEVTQTPSHQVTQMGQEVILRCVPISNHLYFYWYRQILGQKVEFLVSFYNNEISEKSEIFDDQFSVERPDGSNFTLKIRSTKLEDSAMYFCASSERSSNQPQHFGDGTRLSIL.

This clone appeared once. The chain combines TRBV2 with TRBJ2-2, with 7 bases lining up with TRBD1. J gave up 5 bases and V 3 bases, and 9 bases lay outside the gene matches. The length of the CDR3 is 16 residues. Per germline, CDR1 SNHLY and CDR2 FYNNEI. This chain's CDR3 is CASSEQGTAFTGELFF. In DNA form, the CDR3 reads TGTGCCAGCAGTGAGCAGGGGACAGCGTTTACCGGGGAGCTGTTTTTT.

This clone was observed once. The rearrangement joins TRBV7-9 to TRBJ2-7; D perhaps matches TRBD2 (5 bases). V dropped 2 bases and J dropped 6 bases, with 8 bases sitting between them. The CDR3 has 12 residues. The germline gives CDR1 SEHNR, CDR2 FQNEAQ (reference sequence). The CDR3 nucleotides read TGTGCCAGCAGCTTACGGGAAAGCGAGCAGTACTTC. It is translated as CASSLRESEQYF.